The 23 T cell receptor beta chains listed next were all sequenced from one sample in a study of cytomegalovirus exposure and HLA in healthy donors. This PCR relied on a set of 60 Vbeta primers and 13 Jbeta primers. Using immunoSEQ multiplex PCR, the repertoire was profiled, and TCRdb retains in-frame clones only, with some absent. This table has approximately 110,000 clones, roughly 14% appearing once. Specimen: PBMCs. All receptors come from a woman under 30 in good health and CMV-seronegative.

This clone was seen a handful of times. V usage is TRBV4-3 and J usage is TRBJ1-5; 8 positions agree with TRBD1. Germline CDR1 LGHNA, CDR2 YSLEER. This CDR3 contains 17 residues. V shed 0 bases and J 2 bases; nucleotides not matched to a gene: 6. This CDR3 is CASSQDRRGQGNQPQHF. The CDR3 DNA reads as TGCGCCAGCAGCCAAGATCGGAGGGGACAGGGCAATCAGCCCCAGCATTTT.

The V gene is TRBV10-3, the J gene TRBJ1-1; possible D gene TRBD1, 6 bases. CDR3 size: 13 residues. Germline CDR1 ENHRY, CDR2 SYGVKD. Trimming removed 10 bases at V and 5 bases at J, with 17 bases between. CDR3 in DNA: TGTGCCACGAGCCTTCAGGGGTTGACTGAAGCTTTCTTT. Translating it yields CATSLQGLTEAFF.

The J gene is TRBJ1-1, the V gene TRBV5-1, with D possibly being TRBD1 (6 bases). Germline CDR1 SGHRS, CDR2 YFSETQ. The V gene lost 6 bases and the J gene lost 2 bases, with 23 bases spanning the gap. The CDR3 totals 17 residues. CDR3 sequence (DNA): TGCGCCAGCAACTGGGGGCCAGCGGGGAGTACCAACACTGAAGCTTTCTTT. This translates into CASNWGPAGSTNTEAFF. Full variable domain (remainder filled in from reference TRBV5-1 and TRBJ1-1): KAGVTQTPRYLIKTRGQQVTLSCSPISGHRSVSWYQQTPGQGLQFLFEYFSETQRNKGNFPGRFSGRQFSNSRSEMNVSTLELGDSALYLCASNWGPAGSTNTEAFFGQGTRLTVV.

There are a few counts of this clone. V usage is TRBV30 and J usage is TRBJ2-2; no clear D gene. Germline CDR1 reads GTSNPN; CDR2 reads SVGIG (reference sequence). This CDR3 spans 12 amino acids. Deletions cut 3 bases from V and 5 bases from J, with 7 bases between. CDR3 DNA sequence: TGTGCCTGGAGCACCGGGACCGGGGAGCTGTTTTTT. It translates to CAWSTGTGELFF.

This clone was recorded a few times. The chain combines TRBV4-1 with TRBJ1-5; D possibly corresponds to TRBD1 (6 bases). The germline V gene encodes CDR1 MGHRA and CDR2 YSYEKL. The CDR3 is made up of 16 amino acids. V lost 0 bases and J lost 2, with 11 bases in between. The chain's CDR3 is CASSQDQGHRNQPQHF. In DNA form, the CDR3 reads TGCGCCAGCAGCCAAGATCAGGGACATCGCAATCAGCCCCAGCATTTT.

The chain uses TRBV5-6 and TRBJ2-7, with TRBD1 identical over 10 bases. The V gene end was trimmed by 2 bases and the J gene end by 6 bases; junction bases not matched to a gene: 8. The CDR3 is 15 residues long. Germline V gene sequence: CDR1 SGHDT, CDR2 YYEEEE. The CDR3 spells CASSFSGQGSREQYF. DNA for the CDR3: TGTGCCAGCAGCTTCTCGGGACAGGGGAGCCGCGAGCAGTACTTC.

This clone was picked up a small number of times. The chain links TRBV5-4 to TRBJ2-5; 7 bases are a match to TRBD1. Per germline, CDR1 SGHNT and CDR2 YYREEE (reference sequence). J lost 5 bases, V lost 4 bases, and 11 bases had no gene match. The CDR3 is made up of 15 amino acids. CDR3 sequence (DNA): TGTGCCAGCAGCGCCACCCGACAGGGAGTGGAGACCCAGTACTTC. This encodes CASSATRQGVETQYF.

This clone was seen more than once but under ten times. The chain employs TRBV13 and TRBJ2-1; 10 bases fit TRBD2. V was clipped by 5 bases and J by 0 bases; unmatched bases: 13. The germline CDR1 and CDR2 sequences are PRHDT and FYEKMQ (reference sequence). There are 19 residues in the CDR3. For the CDR3, the DNA is TGTGCCAGCAGCCTCGAGGGACTAGCGTCAAGGGTCTCCTACAATGAGCAGTTCTTC. Translating gives CASSLEGLASRVSYNEQFF.

This clone occurred a few times. The chain combines TRBV30 with TRBJ1-4; maybe TRBD1 (5 bases). Germline V gene data show CDR1 as GTSNPN and CDR2 as SVGIG (reference sequence). The V end was cut by 2 bases, the J end by 7 bases, with 14 bases between. The length of the CDR3 is 14 residues. CDR3 nucleotides: TGTGCCTGGAGTCGGGACCCGGGAGGTGAAAAACTGTTTTTT. Its protein product is CAWSRDPGGEKLFF. The entire variable domain, with the rest obtained from reference TRBV30 and TRBJ1-4, is as follows: SQTIHQWPATLVQPVGSPLSLECTVEGTSNPNLYWYRQAAGRGLQLLFYSVGIGQISSEVPQNLSASRPQDRQFILSSKKLLLSDSGFYLCAWSRDPGGEKLFFGSGTQLSVL.

This clone was counted only a few times. A read error may account for a junction end that differs from germline. The rearrangement links TRBV11-2 to TRBJ1-4; D unclear. The germline gives CDR1 SGHAT, CDR2 FQNNGV. The CDR3 covers 15 residues. The CDR3 spells CVSSLEIRINEKLFF. DNA for the CDR3: TGTGTCAGCAGCTTAGAAATCAGGATTAATGAAAAACTGTTTTTT.

V gene TRBV28 combines with J gene TRBJ2-7, with 9 bases that match TRBD2. V gave up 5 bases and J gave up 2 bases; unmatched junction bases: 7. The CDR3 covers 15 residues. Looked up from germline, CDR1 is MDHEN and CDR2 is SYDVKM. The CDR3 sequence: CASSAIAGVPYEQYF. The DNA for the CDR3 is TGTGCCAGCAGTGCTATAGCGGGAGTACCCTACGAGCAGTACTTC.

This clone was found a few times. This chain joins TRBV29-1 and TRBJ2-1, with a tentative D call TRBD2 (6 bases). V shed 6 bases and J shed 0 bases, with 15 bases lying between them. Germline V gene sequence: CDR1 SQVTM, CDR2 ANQGSEA. The CDR3 has 15 residues. The CDR3 here is CSVQLGSGSYNEQFF. DNA of the CDR3: TGCAGCGTCCAACTGGGTAGCGGCTCCTACAATGAGCAGTTCTTC.

This chain links TRBV19 with TRBJ2-3; 9 nucleotides line up with TRBD2. V lost 3 bases, J lost 3 bases, and 7 bases stayed unmatched. CDR3 size: 16 residues. Looked up from germline, CDR1 is LNHDA and CDR2 is SQIVND (reference sequence). CDR3 protein: CASSIIAGEGTDTQYF. DNA of the CDR3: TGTGCCAGTAGTATTATAGCGGGAGAGGGAACAGATACGCAGTATTTT.

In its sample, this clone was seen a few times. V and J are TRBV7-2 and TRBJ2-2; maybe TRBD1 (7 bases). Germline V gene sequence: CDR1 SGHTA, CDR2 FQGNSA. V lost 5 bases, J lost 4 bases, and 26 bases lay in between. The CDR3 extends over 19 amino acids. The CDR3 reads CASSPIRTGEVYGTGELFF. The CDR3 DNA reads as TGTGCCAGCAGCCCCATTAGAACAGGGGAGGTTTACGGCACCGGGGAGCTGTTTTTT.

This clone was observed a handful of times. This chain links TRBV5-1 with TRBJ1-6; D gene unclear. V was pared by 0 bases and J by 0 bases, with 4 bases between. This CDR3 is 15 amino acids long. Germline assignment: CDR1 SGHRS and CDR2 YFSETQ. The CDR3 protein is CASSLESSYNSPLHF. The CDR3 DNA follows: TGCGCCAGCAGCTTGGAGAGCTCCTATAATTCACCCCTCCACTTT.

The V and J genes are TRBV30 and TRBJ1-1; no definite D call. Looked up from germline, CDR1 is GTSNPN and CDR2 is SVGIG (reference sequence). The CDR3 contains 13 residues. The germline V and J ends were trimmed by 2 bases and 5 bases, with 12 bases remaining between them. CDR3 residues: CAWSTVRSTEAFF. In DNA, the CDR3 is TGTGCCTGGAGTACCGTGCGGTCTACTGAAGCTTTCTTT.

The V call is TRBV6-5, the J call TRBJ2-1; the D is unclear. The germline gives CDR1 MNHEY, CDR2 SVGAGI. CDR3 length: 14 amino acids. V was pared by 0 bases and J by 6 bases, with 9 bases between. The CDR3 nucleotides read TGTGCCAGCAGTTACTCGATCCTAGTCAATGAGCAGTTCTTC. This gives the protein CASSYSILVNEQFF.

This clone showed up just a few times. The chain joins TRBV7-3 to TRBJ2-5; weak D call: TRBD2 (6 bases). The CDR3 loop spans 13 amino acids. CDR1 and CDR2 from the germline V gene are SGHTA and FQGTGA. V lost 2 bases and J 5 bases, leaving 9 bases between the germline ends. The DNA of the CDR3 is TGTGCCAGCAGCTTATCTGGGGGGGAGACCCAGTACTTC. This encodes CASSLSGGETQYF.

This chain joins TRBV7-9 and TRBJ2-3, with D uncertain. Between the trimmed V and J ends, which lost 5 bases and 2 bases, there was a span of 2 bases. Germline V gene data show CDR1 as SEHNR and CDR2 as FQNEAQ (reference sequence). There are 11 residues in the CDR3. CDR3 sequence: CASSLTDTQYF. Here the CDR3 DNA reads TGTGCCAGCAGCCTCACAGATACGCAGTATTTT.

This clone occurred a few times. The sample contains more than one DNA sequence encoding this CDR3. The chain joins TRBV29-1 to TRBJ1-1; perhaps TRBD1 as D (5 bases). CDR3 length equals 13 residues. In germline, CDR1 is SQVTM, CDR2 ANQGSEA. The V gene lost 4 bases and the J gene lost 5 bases, with 14 bases spanning the gap. The CDR3 protein is CSVGAGRFTEAFF. CDR3 in DNA: TGCAGCGTTGGGGCAGGGCGTTTTACTGAAGCTTTCTTT.

This clone has a handful of counts. Relative to the germline gene, one junction end is altered; a read error may explain this. This chain uses TRBV30 with TRBJ1-2; 7 bases line up with TRBD1. The CDR3 is 13 residues long. Germline CDR1 GTSNPN, CDR2 SVGIG (reference sequence). In DNA, the CDR3 is TGTGCCTGGAGTCTAGGACAGGACTATGGCCACACCTTC. Its protein product is CAWSLGQDYGHTF.

The CDR3 region is CASSPQDRGNTEAFF. The CDR3 bases are TGTGCCAGCAGCCCTCAGGACAGGGGGAACACTGAAGCTTTCTTT. The chain employs TRBV7-6 and TRBJ1-1, with 9 bases fitting TRBD1. Germline CDR1 is SGHVS and CDR2 is FNYEAQ. The CDR3 is 15 amino acids. V was pared by 5 bases and J by 1 base, with 5 bases of the junction left unmatched.

There are a few counts of this clone. The gene calls are TRBV28 and TRBJ2-1; 12 bases are a match to TRBD2. The CDR3 consists of 16 residues. The trim removed 4 bases at V and 2 bases at J, leaving 3 bases unmatched. The germline CDR1 and CDR2 sequences are MDHEN and SYDVKM. The CDR3 reads CASSSWTSGTYNEQFF. The CDR3 DNA sequence: TGTGCCAGCAGTTCATGGACTAGCGGGACCTACAATGAGCAGTTCTTC.